The next 4 T cell receptor beta chains were all read from a single sample in a study of molecular identifiers for immune sequencing clone quantification. TCRdb reprocessed the PCR reads via MiXCR and lists one record per CDR3 protein. Of some 680,000 distinct CDR3 sequences in the sample, about 25% are singletons; the top ten hold about 0.84%. The sample taken for sequencing was naive CD8+ T cells from blood, with Jurkat cell RNA spiked in. The subset denotes: FACS-sorted CD8+CD4-CCR7+CD45RA+ naive T cells. The receptors come from a human donor in good health. Some libraries in this study had Jurkat cell RNA spiked in.

This clonotype has a count of ten or more. The chain carries TRBV7-9 and TRBJ2-7; 8 positions match TRBD2. This CDR3 region has 14 residues. CDR1 is SEHNR, CDR2 FQNEAQ, per germline (reference sequence). V shed 3 bases and J 6 bases; nucleotides not matched to a gene: 7. The CDR3 nucleotides read TGTGCCAGCAGCTTGGGGACTAGAAGGTTCGAGCAGTACTTC. Its protein product is CASSLGTRRFEQYF. Complete variable domain (other parts from reference TRBV7-9 and TRBJ2-7): DTGVSQNPRHKITKRGQNVTFRCDPISEHNRLYWYRQTLGQGPEFLTYFQNEAQLEKSRLLSDRFSAERPKGSFSTLEIQRTEQGDSAMYLCASSLGTRRFEQYFGPGTRLTVT.

V gene TRBV27 combines with J gene TRBJ2-7; 9 bases line up with TRBD2. The V gene's germline CDR1 is MNHEY and CDR2 SMNVEV (reference sequence). The CDR3 consists of 15 residues. V dropped 2 bases and J dropped 7; count of bases not matched to a gene: 9. The CDR3 DNA sequence: TGTGCCAGCAGTTTAATCGCTAGCGGGAACGGGGAGCAGTACTTC. It yields the protein CASSLIASGNGEQYF.

Regarding this clonotype: This could be a read error, since a much larger clone is one nucleotide away. This chain joins TRBV27 and TRBJ2-2; 8 bases align to TRBD1. Germline V lookup: CDR1 MNHEY, CDR2 SMNVEV (reference sequence). The CDR3 covers 15 residues. The CDR3 DNA is TGTGCCAGCAGTCACGACAGGGGAGACACCGGGGAGCTGTCTTTT. Protein product: CASSHDRGDTGELSF.

This clonotype was detected many times. This chain uses TRBV29-1 with TRBJ2-3, with TRBD1 as a possible D gene (5 bases). This CDR3 has 13 amino acids. Looked up from germline, CDR1 is SQVTM and CDR2 is ANQGSEA. Trimming removed 5 bases from V and 1 base from J, with 10 bases in between. CDR3 sequence: CSVPGIGTDTQYF. The CDR3 region has the DNA TGCAGCGTTCCAGGGATCGGCACAGATACGCAGTATTTT.